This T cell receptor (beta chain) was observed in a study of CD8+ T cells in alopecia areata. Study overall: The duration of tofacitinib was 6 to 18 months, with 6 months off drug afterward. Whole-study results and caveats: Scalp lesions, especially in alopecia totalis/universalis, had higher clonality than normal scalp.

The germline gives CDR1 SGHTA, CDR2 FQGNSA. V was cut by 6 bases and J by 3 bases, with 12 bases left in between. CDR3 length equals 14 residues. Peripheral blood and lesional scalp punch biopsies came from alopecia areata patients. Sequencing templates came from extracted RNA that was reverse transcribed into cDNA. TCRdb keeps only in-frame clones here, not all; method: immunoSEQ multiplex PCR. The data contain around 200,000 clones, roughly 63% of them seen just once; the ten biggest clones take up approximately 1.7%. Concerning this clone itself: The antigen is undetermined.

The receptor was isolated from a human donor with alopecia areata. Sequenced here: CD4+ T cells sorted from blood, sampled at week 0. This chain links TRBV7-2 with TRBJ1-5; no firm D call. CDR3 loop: CASSPASDNQPQHF. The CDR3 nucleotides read TGTGCCAGCAGTCCAGCCTCTGACAATCAGCCCCAGCATTTT. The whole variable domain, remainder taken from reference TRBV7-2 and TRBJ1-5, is GAGVSQSPSNKVTEKGKDVELRCDPISGHTALYWYRQSLGQGLEFLIYFQGNSAPDKSGLPSDRFSAERTGGSVSTLTIQRTQQEDSAVYLCASSPASDNQPQHFGDGTRLSIL.